This TCR beta chain was profiled in a study of T cell responses to AZD1222 COVID-19 vaccine. Study results and limitations: Unmutated variant regions reportedly attract nearly half of all spike-specific TCRs.

Trimming left V 5 bases short and J 4 bases short, with 11 bases between. Germline assignment: CDR1 LNHNV and CDR2 YYDKDF (reference sequence). The CDR3 loop spans 13 amino acids. Assay: immunoSEQ multiplex PCR; the TCRdb copy retains only in-frame clones and omits some. Here the sample spans tens of thousands of clones, 86% being singletons. Comments on this clone: The target antigen is unknown.

The material sequenced was peripheral blood, taken on day 0 of AZD1222 vaccination. The gene calls are TRBV15 and TRBJ1-1, with D possibly TRBD1 on 5 matching bases. The source is an adult in good health. This CDR3 is CATSFHRGTEAFF. The CDR3, as DNA: TGTGCCACCAGCTTCCATAGGGGCACTGAAGCTTTCTTT.